The 11 T cell receptor beta chains given below trace back to one sample, sequenced in a study of OX40 agonist ivuxolimab in advanced cancers. Profiling relied on immunoSEQ multiplex PCR, and the TCRdb table lists in-frame clones only, not all of them. The sample lists some 80,000 clones, roughly nine tenths occurring once. The material was CD4+ or CD8+ T cells sorted from blood, obtained in a trial of the OX40 agonist ivuxolimab. These receptors were collected from an adult with an advanced solid tumor such as melanoma, head and neck, liver or kidney cancer.

The chain employs TRBV2 and TRBJ1-2; 9 bases map to TRBD1. The germline V gene encodes CDR1 SNHLY and CDR2 FYNNEI. The V and J ends lost 8 bases and 8 bases, in that order; junction bases with no gene match: 12. The CDR3 has 14 amino acids. The DNA of the CDR3 is TGTGCCAGCCCTCCGAGACAGGGGGTCCTAGGCTACACCTTC. Protein: CASPPRQGVLGYTF.

The chain recombines TRBV4-1 with TRBJ2-6; no reliable D call. CDR1 and CDR2 (germline): MGHRA, YSYEKL. The V end was cut by 3 bases, the J end by 3 bases, with 9 bases between. The CDR3 sequence is 15 residues long. CDR3 region: CASSHLPGGANVLTF. The CDR3 nucleotides read TGCGCCAGCAGCCATCTTCCTGGTGGGGCCAACGTCCTGACTTTC.

The chain links TRBV6-6 to TRBJ2-5; no clear D. Looked up from germline, CDR1 is MNHNY and CDR2 is SVGAGI (reference sequence). Trimming pared 5 bases from V and 2 bases from J, leaving 12 bases between. The CDR3 runs 14 residues. The CDR3 sequence is CASSMGSRQETQYF. DNA of the CDR3: TGTGCCAGCAGTATGGGCTCGCGGCAAGAGACCCAGTACTTC.

The chain is built from TRBV9 and TRBJ1-2, with D possibly TRBD1 on 5 matching bases. From germline, CDR1 is SGDLS and CDR2 YYNGEE. V was pared by 0 bases and J by 2 bases, with 11 bases between. This CDR3 has 15 amino acids. CDR3: CASSVDAGPNYGYTF. In DNA, the CDR3 is TGTGCCAGCAGCGTAGATGCAGGGCCGAACTATGGCTACACCTTC.

V is TRBV7-9 and J is TRBJ2-5; 7 nucleotides match TRBD2. This CDR3 contains 15 residues. V gave up 4 bases and J gave up 5 bases; unmatched junction bases: 10. Germline V gene data show CDR1 as SEHNR and CDR2 as FQNEAQ (reference sequence). In DNA form, the CDR3 reads TGTGCCAGCAGCTCCCAGGGAGGGACCCGGGAGACCCAGTACTTC. Protein product: CASSSQGGTRETQYF.

This chain joins TRBV19 and TRBJ2-1; 9 bases map to TRBD2. Germline CDR1 and CDR2: LNHDA and SQIVND (reference sequence). The CDR3 length is 19 residues. The V gene end was trimmed by 0 bases and the J gene end by 7 bases; junction bases not matched to a gene: 16. Here the CDR3 DNA reads TGTGCCAGTAGTATAGATCTCTCCCCTAGCGGGACGCAGGCGAATGAGCAGTTCTTC. Its protein product is CASSIDLSPSGTQANEQFF.

This chain links TRBV11-3 with TRBJ1-2; D uncertain. Deletions cut 4 bases from V and 4 bases from J, with 13 bases between. CDR3 size: 14 residues. Per the germline V gene, CDR1 is SGHNT and CDR2 is YENEEA. CDR3 residues: CASSSREGSYGYTF. CDR3 nucleotide sequence: TGTGCCAGCAGCTCGAGGGAGGGTTCCTATGGCTACACCTTC.

The chain employs TRBV6-1 and TRBJ1-5; TRBD1 might be the D (5 bases). V lost 10 bases and J 0 bases, leaving 16 bases between the germline ends. The CDR3 has 15 amino acids. Germline CDR1 is MNHNS and CDR2 is SASEGT. CDR3 coding DNA: TGTGCCACCGGGGGTGCAAGTTATAGCAATCAGCCCCAGCATTTT. This translates into CATGGASYSNQPQHF.

V gene TRBV5-1 combines with J gene TRBJ2-2, with D unresolved. V lost 2 bases to trimming and J lost 1 base, with 6 bases between them. Germline loops: CDR1 SGHRS, CDR2 YFSETQ. This CDR3 comprises 14 residues. DNA for the CDR3: TGCGCCAGCAGCTTACGTGAGAACACCGGGGAGCTGTTTTTT. This sequence encodes CASSLRENTGELFF.

This clone was counted a single time. V and J are TRBV12-5 and TRBJ1-2; 7 positions agree with TRBD1. Germline lookup yields CDR1 LGHNT and CDR2 FRNRAP. Trimming removed 5 bases from V and 8 bases from J; junction bases left unmatched: 8. This CDR3 region has 13 residues. The CDR3 sequence is CASGAQGSWGYTF. CDR3 DNA: TGTGCTAGTGGTGCACAGGGGAGTTGGGGCTACACCTTC.

The chain is built from TRBV9 and TRBJ2-6; 8 nucleotides align to TRBD2. V dropped 2 bases and J dropped 4; count of bases not matched to a gene: 2. CDR1 and CDR2 (germline): SGDLS, YYNGEE. CDR3 size: 15 residues. The CDR3 DNA reads TGTGCCAGCAGCGTCGGGGGGGCCGGGGCCAACGTCCTGACTTTC. It yields the protein CASSVGGAGANVLTF.